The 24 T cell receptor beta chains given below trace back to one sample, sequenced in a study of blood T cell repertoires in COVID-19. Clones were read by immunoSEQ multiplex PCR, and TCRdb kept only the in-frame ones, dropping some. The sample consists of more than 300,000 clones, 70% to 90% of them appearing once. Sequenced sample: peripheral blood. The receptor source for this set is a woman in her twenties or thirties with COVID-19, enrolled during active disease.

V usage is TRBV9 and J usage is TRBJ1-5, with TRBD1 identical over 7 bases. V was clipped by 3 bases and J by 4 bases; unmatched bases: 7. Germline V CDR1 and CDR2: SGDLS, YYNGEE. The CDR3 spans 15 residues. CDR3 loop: CASSASTGVNQPQHF. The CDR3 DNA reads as TGTGCCAGCAGCGCCTCCACAGGGGTTAATCAGCCCCAGCATTTT. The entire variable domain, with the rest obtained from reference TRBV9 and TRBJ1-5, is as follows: DSGVTQTPKHLITATGQRVTLRCSPRSGDLSVYWYQQSLDQGLQFLIQYYNGEERAKGNILERFSAQQFPDLHSELNLSSLELGDSALYFCASSASTGVNQPQHFGDGTRLSIL.

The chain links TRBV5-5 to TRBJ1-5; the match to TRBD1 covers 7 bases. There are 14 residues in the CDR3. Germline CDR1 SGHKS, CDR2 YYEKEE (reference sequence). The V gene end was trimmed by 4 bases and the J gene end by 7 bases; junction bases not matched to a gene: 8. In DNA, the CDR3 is TGTGCCAGCAGCGCCGGGACAGAGGCACAGCCCCAGCATTTT. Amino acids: CASSAGTEAQPQHF.

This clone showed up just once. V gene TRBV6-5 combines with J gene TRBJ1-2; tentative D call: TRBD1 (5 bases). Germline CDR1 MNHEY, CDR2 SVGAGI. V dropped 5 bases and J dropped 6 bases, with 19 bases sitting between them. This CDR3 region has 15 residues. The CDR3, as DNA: TGTGCCAGCAGTCCGGGGGGTTCCCGGCGGGATGGCTACACCTTC. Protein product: CASSPGGSRRDGYTF.

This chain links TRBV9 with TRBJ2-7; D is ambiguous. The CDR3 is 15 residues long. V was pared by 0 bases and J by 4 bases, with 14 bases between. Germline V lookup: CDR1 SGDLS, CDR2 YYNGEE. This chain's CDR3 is CASSVDELDFYEQYF. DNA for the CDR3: TGTGCCAGCAGCGTAGATGAGTTAGATTTTTACGAGCAGTACTTC.

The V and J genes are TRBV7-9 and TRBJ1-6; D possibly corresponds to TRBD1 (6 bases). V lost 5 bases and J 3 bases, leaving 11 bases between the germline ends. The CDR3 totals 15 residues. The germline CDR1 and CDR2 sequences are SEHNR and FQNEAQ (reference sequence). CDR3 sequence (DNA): TGTGCCAGCAGCCCCGGACAGTTCTATAATTCACCCCTCCACTTT. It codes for CASSPGQFYNSPLHF.

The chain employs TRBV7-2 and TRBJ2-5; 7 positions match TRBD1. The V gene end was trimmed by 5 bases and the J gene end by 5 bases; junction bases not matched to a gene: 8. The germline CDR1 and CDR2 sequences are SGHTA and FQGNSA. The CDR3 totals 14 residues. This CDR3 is CASSMTGRGETQYF. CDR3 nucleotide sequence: TGTGCCAGCAGCATGACAGGGCGCGGGGAGACCCAGTACTTC.

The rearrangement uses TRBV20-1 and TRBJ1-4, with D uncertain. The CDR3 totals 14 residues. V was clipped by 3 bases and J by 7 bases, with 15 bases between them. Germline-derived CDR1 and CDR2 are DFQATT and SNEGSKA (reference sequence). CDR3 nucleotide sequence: TGCAGTGCTAGTGGCGGGGAGTTGATTGAAAAACTGTTTTTT. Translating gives CSASGGELIEKLFF.

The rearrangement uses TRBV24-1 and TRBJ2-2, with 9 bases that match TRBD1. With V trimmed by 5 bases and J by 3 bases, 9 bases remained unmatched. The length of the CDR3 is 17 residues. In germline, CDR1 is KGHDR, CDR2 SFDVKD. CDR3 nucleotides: TGTGCCACCAGTGCTCCGCCGGGACAGGGCGACACCGGGGAGCTGTTTTTT. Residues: CATSAPPGQGDTGELFF.

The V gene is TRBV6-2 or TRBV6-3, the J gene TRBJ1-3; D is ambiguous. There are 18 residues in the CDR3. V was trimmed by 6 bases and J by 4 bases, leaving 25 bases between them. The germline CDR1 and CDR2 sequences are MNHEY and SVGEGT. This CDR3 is CASSPGDTSPLRGNTIYF. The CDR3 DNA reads TGTGCCAGCAGCCCTGGGGATACTAGTCCTCTGCGAGGAAACACCATATATTTT.

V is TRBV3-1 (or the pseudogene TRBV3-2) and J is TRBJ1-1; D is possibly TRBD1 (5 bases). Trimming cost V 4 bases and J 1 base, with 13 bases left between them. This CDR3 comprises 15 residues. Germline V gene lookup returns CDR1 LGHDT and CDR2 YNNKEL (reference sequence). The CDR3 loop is CASSLPGYSNTEAFF. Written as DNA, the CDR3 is TGTGCCAGCAGCCTTCCAGGGTATTCGAACACTGAAGCTTTCTTT.

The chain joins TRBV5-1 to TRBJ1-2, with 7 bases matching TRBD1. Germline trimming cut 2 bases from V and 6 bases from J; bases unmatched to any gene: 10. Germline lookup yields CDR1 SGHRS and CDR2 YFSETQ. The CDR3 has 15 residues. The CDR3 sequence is CASSLGGGVSDGYTF. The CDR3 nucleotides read TGCGCCAGCAGCTTAGGAGGGGGCGTAAGTGATGGCTACACCTTC.

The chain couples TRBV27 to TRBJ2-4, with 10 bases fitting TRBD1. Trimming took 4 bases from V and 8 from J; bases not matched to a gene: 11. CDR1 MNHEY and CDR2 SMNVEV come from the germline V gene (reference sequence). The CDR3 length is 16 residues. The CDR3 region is CASSSTAGGQGYIQYF. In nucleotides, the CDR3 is TGTGCCAGCAGTTCCACAGCCGGGGGACAGGGGTACATTCAGTACTTC.

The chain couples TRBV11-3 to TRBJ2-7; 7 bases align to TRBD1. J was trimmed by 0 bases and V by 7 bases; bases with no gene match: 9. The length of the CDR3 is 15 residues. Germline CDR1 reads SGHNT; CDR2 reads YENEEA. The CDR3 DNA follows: TGTGCCAGCACCCCAGGGGGTCCATTCTCCTACGAGCAGTACTTC. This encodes CASTPGGPFSYEQYF. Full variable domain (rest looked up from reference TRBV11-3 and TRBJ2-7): EAGVVQSPRYKIIEKKQPVAFWCNPISGHNTLYWYLQNLGQGPELLIRYENEEAVDDSQLPKDRFSAERLKGVDSTLKIQPAELGDSAVYLCASTPGGPFSYEQYFGPGTRLTVT.

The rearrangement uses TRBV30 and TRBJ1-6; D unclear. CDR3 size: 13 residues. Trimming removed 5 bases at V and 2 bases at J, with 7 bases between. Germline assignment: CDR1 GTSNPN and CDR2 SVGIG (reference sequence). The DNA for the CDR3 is TGTGCCTGGTTAACAGCCTATAATTCACCCCTCCACTTT. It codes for CAWLTAYNSPLHF. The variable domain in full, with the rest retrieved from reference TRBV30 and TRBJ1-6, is SQTIHQWPATLVQPVGSPLSLECTVEGTSNPNLYWYRQAAGRGLQLLFYSVGIGQISSEVPQNLSASRPQDRQFILSSKKLLLSDSGFYLCAWLTAYNSPLHFGNGTRLTVT.

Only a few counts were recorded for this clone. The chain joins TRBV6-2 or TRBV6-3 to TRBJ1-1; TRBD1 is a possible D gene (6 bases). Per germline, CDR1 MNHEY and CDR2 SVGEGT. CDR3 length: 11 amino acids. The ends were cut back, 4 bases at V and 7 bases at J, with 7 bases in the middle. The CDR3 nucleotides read TGTGCCAGCAGTTCGACAGGTGAAGCTTTCTTT. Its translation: CASSSTGEAFF.

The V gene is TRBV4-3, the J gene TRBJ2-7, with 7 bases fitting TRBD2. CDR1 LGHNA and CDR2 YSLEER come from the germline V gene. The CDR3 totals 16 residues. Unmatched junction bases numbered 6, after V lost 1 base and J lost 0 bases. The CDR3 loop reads CASSQVYGGGSYEQYF. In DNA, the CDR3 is TGCGCCAGCAGCCAAGTGTACGGCGGGGGCTCCTACGAGCAGTACTTC.

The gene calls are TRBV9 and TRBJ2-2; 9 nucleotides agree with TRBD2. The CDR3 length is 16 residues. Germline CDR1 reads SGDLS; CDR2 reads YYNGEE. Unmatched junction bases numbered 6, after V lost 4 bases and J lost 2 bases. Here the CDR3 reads CASSIRLAANTGELFF. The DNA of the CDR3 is TGTGCCAGCAGCATCCGACTAGCGGCTAACACCGGGGAGCTGTTTTTT. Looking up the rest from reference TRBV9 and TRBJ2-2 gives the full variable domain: DSGVTQTPKHLITATGQRVTLRCSPRSGDLSVYWYQQSLDQGLQFLIQYYNGEERAKGNILERFSAQQFPDLHSELNLSSLELGDSALYFCASSIRLAANTGELFFGEGSRLTVL.

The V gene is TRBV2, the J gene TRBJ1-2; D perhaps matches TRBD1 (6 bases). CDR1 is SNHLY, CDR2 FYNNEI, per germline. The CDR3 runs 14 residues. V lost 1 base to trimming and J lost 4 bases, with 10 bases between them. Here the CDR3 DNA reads TGTGCCAGCAGTGAAGACAGGGATAGCTATGGCTACACCTTC. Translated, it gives CASSEDRDSYGYTF.

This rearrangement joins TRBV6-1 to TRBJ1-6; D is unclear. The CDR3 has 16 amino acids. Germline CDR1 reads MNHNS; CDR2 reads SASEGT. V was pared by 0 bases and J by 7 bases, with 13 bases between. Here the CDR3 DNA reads TGTGCCAGCAGTGAAGCTCTGGCAGGCAGGAATTCACCCCTCCACTTT. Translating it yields CASSEALAGRNSPLHF.

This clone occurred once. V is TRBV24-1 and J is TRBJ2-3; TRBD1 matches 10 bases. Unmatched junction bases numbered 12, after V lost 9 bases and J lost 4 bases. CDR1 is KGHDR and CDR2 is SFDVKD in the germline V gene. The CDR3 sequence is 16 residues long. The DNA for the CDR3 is TGTGCCACCTCTGATTCCGGGACAGGGGTACCAGATACGCAGTATTTT. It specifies CATSDSGTGVPDTQYF.

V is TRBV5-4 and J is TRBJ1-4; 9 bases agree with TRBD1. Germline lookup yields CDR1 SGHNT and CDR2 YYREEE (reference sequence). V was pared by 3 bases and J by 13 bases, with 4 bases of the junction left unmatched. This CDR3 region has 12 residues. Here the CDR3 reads CASSSPGQGLFF. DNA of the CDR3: TGTGCCAGCAGCTCGCCGGGACAGGGACTGTTTTTT.

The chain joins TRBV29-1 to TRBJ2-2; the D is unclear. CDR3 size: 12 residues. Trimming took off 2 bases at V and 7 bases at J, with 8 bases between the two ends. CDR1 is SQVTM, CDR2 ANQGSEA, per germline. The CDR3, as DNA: TGCAGCGTTGAAAGGCCAGGCGGGGAGCTGTTTTTT. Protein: CSVERPGGELFF.

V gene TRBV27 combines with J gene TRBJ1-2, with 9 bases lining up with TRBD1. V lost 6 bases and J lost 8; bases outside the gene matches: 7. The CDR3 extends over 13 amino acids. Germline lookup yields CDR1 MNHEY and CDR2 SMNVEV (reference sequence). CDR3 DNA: TGTGCCAGCAGATGGGACAGGGCGTCGGGCTACACCTTC. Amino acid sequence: CASRWDRASGYTF.

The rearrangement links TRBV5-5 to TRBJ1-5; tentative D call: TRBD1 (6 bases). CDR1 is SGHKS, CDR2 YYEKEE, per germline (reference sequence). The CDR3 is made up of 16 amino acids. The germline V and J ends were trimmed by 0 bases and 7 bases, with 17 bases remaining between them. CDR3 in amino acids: CASSLVGHRAGQPQHF. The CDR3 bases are TGTGCCAGCAGCTTGGTGGGCCACAGGGCTGGGCAGCCCCAGCATTTT.